The 23 T cell receptor beta chains given below trace back to one sample, sequenced in a study of blood T cells in healthy people across ages (dated by TCRdb to between 2015 and 2016). The library relied on 5' RACE. The reads were generated on an Illumina HiSeq 2500. A second about 7 to 12 cycle PCR used a sample-barcoded 5' primer and a J-beta primer mix. TCRdb trimmed the raw reads at Q25, called clones with MiXCR and kept productive beta chains. Every CDR3 protein is listed once, alongside the most common genes and DNA of its rows. The sample table records 800,000 to 950,000 distinct CDR3 sequences; around 49% of these occur just once. Roughly an eighth of the sample belongs to the ten largest clones. The specimen sequenced was blood. The origin of the receptors is a man aged 30 to 39 in good health.

This rearrangement joins TRBV7-2 to TRBJ2-3, with D maybe TRBD2 (6 bases). Between the trimmed V and J ends, which lost 5 bases and 2 bases, there was a span of 8 bases. The CDR3 contains 13 residues. CDR1 and CDR2 (germline): SGHTA, FQGNSA. DNA for the CDR3: TGTGCCAGCAGCGCGGGACCCACAGATACGCAGTATTTT. As protein: CASSAGPTDTQYF.

The table lists this clonotype with a few counts. The chain combines TRBV6-2 or TRBV6-3 with TRBJ2-7; 8 bases align to TRBD1. The V gene's germline CDR1 is MNHEY and CDR2 SVGEGT. Germline trimming cut 7 bases from V and 3 bases from J; bases unmatched to any gene: 5. The CDR3 loop spans 13 amino acids. The CDR3 is CASTGQGDYEQYF. Here the CDR3 DNA reads TGTGCCAGCACCGGACAGGGAGACTACGAGCAGTACTTC.

The gene calls are TRBV12-3 or TRBV12-4 and TRBJ2-1; D perhaps matches TRBD1 (7 bases). The CDR3 is 15 residues long. The ends were cut back, 2 bases at V and 2 bases at J, with 10 bases in the middle. CDR3 amino acids: CASSLPRGAYNEQFF. The CDR3 DNA is TGTGCCAGCAGTTTACCCAGGGGGGCCTACAATGAGCAGTTCTTC.

The chain uses TRBV6-6 and TRBJ2-3; D unresolved. Germline CDR1 and CDR2: MNHNY and SVGAGI (reference sequence). This CDR3 has 11 residues. Trimming took 7 bases from V and 1 from J, leaving 3 bases between them. In nucleotides, the CDR3 is TGTGCCAGCATGCGCACAGATACGCAGTATTTT. It codes for CASMRTDTQYF.

This clonotype was recorded at least ten times. This chain joins TRBV20-1 and TRBJ2-7, with D perhaps matching TRBD2 (5 bases). Germline loops: CDR1 DFQATT, CDR2 SNEGSKA (reference sequence). The CDR3 covers 11 residues. With 5 bases removed from V and 6 bases from J, the gap between germline ends came to 11 bases. In DNA form, the CDR3 reads TGCAGTGCTGGGTCGAGCGGCGAGCAGTACTTC. This sequence encodes CSAGSSGEQYF.

The V call is TRBV7-2, the J call TRBJ2-7, with D perhaps assigned TRBD1 or TRBD2 (5 bases each). CDR3 length equals 15 residues. Germline V gene data show CDR1 as SGHTA and CDR2 as FQGNSA. With 5 bases removed from V and 2 bases from J, the gap between germline ends came to 16 bases. The CDR3 reads CASSVGVGTAYEQYF. CDR3 coding DNA: TGTGCCAGCAGCGTTGGGGTCGGGACGGCCTACGAGCAGTACTTC. Full variable domain (outside the CDR3, taken from reference TRBV7-2 and TRBJ2-7): GAGVSQSPSNKVTEKGKDVELRCDPISGHTALYWYRQSLGQGLEFLIYFQGNSAPDKSGLPSDRFSAERTGGSVSTLTIQRTQQEDSAVYLCASSVGVGTAYEQYFGPGTRLTVT.

This chain joins TRBV11-2 and TRBJ2-6; D call uncertain. Trimming pared 1 base from V and 1 base from J, leaving 5 bases between. The germline gives CDR1 SGHAT, CDR2 FQNNGV. The CDR3 covers 15 residues. The DNA for the CDR3 is TGTGCCAGCAGCTTAGTCACGTCTGGGGCCAACGTCCTGACTTTC. It yields the protein CASSLVTSGANVLTF.

The rearrangement joins TRBV9 to TRBJ2-1; D may be TRBD2 (6 bases). In germline, CDR1 is SGDLS, CDR2 YYNGEE. V was cut by 3 bases and J by 0 bases, with 10 bases left in between. The CDR3 length is 15 residues. The CDR3 DNA follows: TGTGCCAGCAGCGGCGGGACCAACTCCTACAATGAGCAGTTCTTC. Encoded protein: CASSGGTNSYNEQFF.

J is TRBJ1-1 and V is TRBV10-3, with D perhaps TRBD1 (5 bases). The CDR3 spans 13 residues. Germline-derived CDR1 and CDR2 are ENHRY and SYGVKD. Trimming removed 6 bases from V and 2 bases from J, with 10 bases in between. CDR3: CAISPRGNTEAFF. Here the CDR3 DNA reads TGTGCCATCAGCCCCCGGGGCAACACTGAAGCTTTCTTT.

Concerning this clonotype itself: One end of the junction does not line up with germline, which may come from a read error. The CDR3 coding sequence is TGTGCCAGCAGTTTTCGAGGACCCTCCCACGAGCAGTACTTC. It yields the protein CASSFRGPSHEQYF. The gene calls are TRBV27 and TRBJ2-7, with D unclear. The CDR3 runs to 14 residues. CDR1 MNHEY and CDR2 SMNVEV come from the germline V gene (reference sequence).

The CDR3 is CASSQTGAQNTGELFF. The CDR3 nucleotides are TGTGCCAGCAGCCAAACAGGGGCGCAGAACACCGGGGAGCTGTTTTTT. J is TRBJ2-2 and V is TRBV7-2, with TRBD1 matching 7 bases. The germline V gene encodes CDR1 SGHTA and CDR2 FQGNSA. V lost 5 bases and J lost 1; bases outside the gene matches: 7. The CDR3 is 16 residues long.

The rearrangement uses TRBV5-5 and TRBJ2-1, with D perhaps matching TRBD2 (6 bases). Germline CDR1 reads SGHKS; CDR2 reads YYEKEE (reference sequence). Trimming left V 2 bases short and J 10 bases short, with 13 bases between. The CDR3 extends over 13 amino acids. CDR3: CASSFWEEGEQFF. The DNA of the CDR3 is TGTGCCAGCAGCTTCTGGGAGGAGGGAGAGCAGTTCTTC.

Only a few counts were recorded for this clonotype. The chain employs TRBV5-1 and TRBJ2-2; D not certain. Looked up from germline, CDR1 is SGHRS and CDR2 is YFSETQ. Trimming cost V 1 base and J 3 bases, with 13 bases left between them. The CDR3 runs 16 residues. The CDR3 region is CASSLPLTVDTGELFF. The CDR3 DNA reads as TGCGCCAGCAGCTTGCCCCTCACAGTAGACACCGGGGAGCTGTTTTTT.

There are many counts of this clonotype. The chain joins TRBV5-4 to TRBJ2-1; possible D gene TRBD2, 5 bases. The germline gives CDR1 SGHNT, CDR2 YYREEE (reference sequence). The ends were cut back, 0 bases at V and 5 bases at J, with 12 bases in the middle. There are 15 residues in the CDR3. As DNA, the CDR3 is TGTGCCAGCAGCTTGGTAGAGAGGGATGACAATGAGCAGTTCTTC. Translation: CASSLVERDDNEQFF.

This clonotype was counted only a few times. The CDR3 loop reads CAISESQTESKNIQYF. In nucleotides, the CDR3 is TGTGCCATCAGTGAGTCCCAGACGGAGTCCAAAAACATTCAGTACTTC. V gene TRBV10-3 combines with J gene TRBJ2-4; D not certain. The ends were cut back, 0 bases at V and 2 bases at J, with 11 bases in the middle. Germline CDR1 is ENHRY and CDR2 is SYGVKD. The CDR3 sequence is 16 residues long.

This clonotype was seen only a few times. V is TRBV20-1 and J is TRBJ2-7; D assignment may be TRBD1 or TRBD2 (5 bases each). CDR1 is DFQATT, CDR2 SNEGSKA, per germline (reference sequence). The CDR3 spans 14 residues. The V gene lost 7 bases and the J gene lost 2 bases, with 18 bases spanning the gap. CDR3 loop: CSVESGTETYEQYF. CDR3 sequence (DNA): TGCAGTGTTGAATCCGGGACGGAGACCTACGAGCAGTACTTC.

The rearrangement uses TRBV7-2 and TRBJ2-7; TRBD1 matches 7 bases. The CDR3 covers 15 residues. The junction had 4 bases not matched to a gene; V was cut back by 2 bases and J by 0 bases. The germline V gene encodes CDR1 SGHTA and CDR2 FQGNSA. This chain's CDR3 is CASSLQGGPSYEQYF. CDR3 sequence (DNA): TGTGCCAGCAGCTTACAAGGGGGCCCCTCCTACGAGCAGTACTTC. Combining the CDR3 with reference TRBV7-2 and TRBJ2-7 gives the whole variable domain GAGVSQSPSNKVTEKGKDVELRCDPISGHTALYWYRQSLGQGLEFLIYFQGNSAPDKSGLPSDRFSAERTGGSVSTLTIQRTQQEDSAVYLCASSLQGGPSYEQYFGPGTRLTVT.

V gene TRBV5-1 combines with J gene TRBJ1-5; D is undetermined. V lost 3 bases and J 7 bases, leaving 11 bases between the germline ends. The CDR3 is made up of 13 amino acids. Looked up from germline, CDR1 is SGHRS and CDR2 is YFSETQ. The CDR3 loop is CASSSEPQQPQHF. The CDR3 DNA sequence: TGCGCCAGCAGCTCCGAGCCCCAGCAGCCCCAGCATTTT.

The chain is built from TRBV15 and TRBJ2-3; no firm D call. Germline CDR1 and CDR2: LNHNV and YYDKDF (reference sequence). Trimming removed 3 bases from V and 2 bases from J, with 12 bases in between. This CDR3 region has 15 residues. The CDR3 loop reads CATSSWGGLTDTQYF. In nucleotides, the CDR3 is TGTGCCACCAGCAGCTGGGGTGGGCTCACAGATACGCAGTATTTT.

The chain has TRBV7-9 and TRBJ2-1, with D maybe TRBD1 (6 bases). The V end lost 1 base, the J end lost 9 bases, and 13 bases lay between the germline ends. CDR3 length equals 14 residues. Per the germline V gene, CDR1 is SEHNR and CDR2 is FQNEAQ (reference sequence). The CDR3 DNA reads as TGTGCCAGCAGCTTAGAGGGCAGGGGAACTGAGCAGTTCTTC. It translates to CASSLEGRGTEQFF.

This sequence joins TRBV27 and TRBJ2-3, with 11 positions matching TRBD2. Per the germline V gene, CDR1 is MNHEY and CDR2 is SMNVEV (reference sequence). The CDR3 loop spans 17 amino acids. V trimming: 6 bases; J trimming: 2 bases; junction bases outside the gene matches: 10. CDR3 amino acids: CASSSDRLAGLTDTQYF. CDR3 DNA: TGTGCCAGCAGCTCCGACCGACTAGCGGGGCTCACAGATACGCAGTATTTT.

This sequence joins TRBV28 and TRBJ2-1, with 9 nucleotides matching TRBD1. This CDR3 is 13 amino acids long. Germline V lookup: CDR1 MDHEN, CDR2 SYDVKM. Trimming at V came to 8 bases and at J to 5 bases, leaving 4 bases not matched to a gene. The CDR3 nucleotides read TGTGCCAGCTTTGGACAGGGGAACAATGAGCAGTTCTTC. Protein: CASFGQGNNEQFF.

The chain uses TRBV13 and TRBJ2-5, with TRBD2 matching over 7 bases. There are 16 residues in the CDR3. CDR1 is PRHDT and CDR2 is FYEKMQ in the germline V gene (reference sequence). Trimming cost V 5 bases and J 1 base; bases outside gene matches: 10. DNA of the CDR3: TGTGCCAGCAGCCCCCCCCCTACTAGCGTCCAAGAGACCCAGTACTTC. Translating it yields CASSPPPTSVQETQYF.